This TCR beta chain was retrieved from a study of shared clonotypes between healthy human individuals. Study-level results: Generation probability values for non-shared clonotypes were lower than those for clonotypes shared by all four donors.

The assay was immunoSEQ multiplex PCR, and TCRdb's table has in-frame clones only and misses some. The sample records hundreds of thousands of clones, about 96% being singletons. Selected positively for CCR7 and CD45RO-negative, naive CD8 cells excluded terminally differentiated effector memory CD45RA+ cells. Concerning this clone itself: Its matching antigen is unknown.

V was trimmed by 3 bases and J by 9 bases, leaving 25 bases between them. The V gene's germline CDR1 is SGDLS and CDR2 YYNGEE. The CDR3 spans 17 residues. This receptor was obtained from a man younger than 45 in good health. The chain has TRBV9 and TRBJ2-1, with D possibly being TRBD1 (6 bases). The sequencing input was naive CD8+ T cells sorted from blood. CDR3 region: CASSAPDRPNLVGEQFF. In DNA form, the CDR3 reads TGTGCCAGCAGCGCCCCAGACAGGCCCAATCTTGTAGGTGAGCAGTTCTTC. Full variable domain (remainder filled in from reference TRBV9 and TRBJ2-1): DSGVTQTPKHLITATGQRVTLRCSPRSGDLSVYWYQQSLDQGLQFLIQYYNGEERAKGNILERFSAQQFPDLHSELNLSSLELGDSALYFCASSAPDRPNLVGEQFFGPGTRLTVL.